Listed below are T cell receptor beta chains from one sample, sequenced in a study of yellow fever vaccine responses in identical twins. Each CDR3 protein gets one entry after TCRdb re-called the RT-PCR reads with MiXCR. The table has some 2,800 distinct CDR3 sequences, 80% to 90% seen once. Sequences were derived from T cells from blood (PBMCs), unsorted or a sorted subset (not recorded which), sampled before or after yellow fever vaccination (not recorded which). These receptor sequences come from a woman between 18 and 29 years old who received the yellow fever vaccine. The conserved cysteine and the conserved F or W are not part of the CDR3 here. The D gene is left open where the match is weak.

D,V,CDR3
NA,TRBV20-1,SARAGGPRETQY
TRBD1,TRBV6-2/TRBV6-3,ASSYPDRRTYEQY
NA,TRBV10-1,ASSGGLGSAYEQY
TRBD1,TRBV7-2,ASSLRQGANIQY
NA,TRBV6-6,ASSSVSNYGYT
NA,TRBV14,ASSQVLQSSTDTQY
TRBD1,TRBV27,ASSKQGATDTQY
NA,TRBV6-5,ASSYAGGVANEQF
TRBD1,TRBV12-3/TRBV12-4,ASSRQGLIPSSGANVLT
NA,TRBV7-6,ASSLRDGYEQY
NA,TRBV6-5,ASSSAQGNSPLH